The 12 T cell receptor beta chains reported below all come from one sample, sequenced in a study of identical twins. A single record per CDR3 protein comes from TCRdb applying MiXCR to the 5' RACE reads. Altogether some 97,000 distinct CDR3 sequences are present, 5.9% being singletons, with the ten largest covering 12%. The specimen sequenced was memory T cells sorted from blood. Receptors were obtained from a woman in her 50s in good health.

The J gene is TRBJ2-3, the V gene TRBV20-1; D is possibly TRBD2 (6 bases). Germline values: CDR1 DFQATT, CDR2 SNEGSKA (reference sequence). V lost 6 bases and J 1 base, leaving 17 bases between the germline ends. The CDR3 is 15 residues long. The chain's CDR3 is CSAGASGEGTDTQYF. The CDR3 nucleotides are TGCAGTGCCGGGGCGTCGGGAGAAGGCACAGATACGCAGTATTTT.

Ten or more counts support this clonotype. The chain combines TRBV7-6 with TRBJ2-3, with TRBD2 matching over 16 bases. CDR3 length: 19 amino acids. Germline V gene sequence: CDR1 SGHVS, CDR2 FNYEAQ. With V trimmed by 5 bases and J by 3 bases, 11 bases remained unmatched. The CDR3 loop is CASSLEGRGLAGGTDTQYF. Here the CDR3 DNA reads TGTGCCAGCAGCCTCGAAGGGCGGGGACTAGCGGGAGGGACAGATACGCAGTATTTT.

This clonotype was seen only a few times. This chain links TRBV27 with TRBJ1-2; D is perhaps TRBD1 (5 bases). Trimming cost V 10 bases and J 7 bases, with 16 bases left between them. Per the germline V gene, CDR1 is MNHEY and CDR2 is SMNVEV (reference sequence). The CDR3 is 12 amino acids. CDR3 DNA sequence: TGTGCCACGCGGGGGGGAACCGTTGGCTACACCTTC. Encoded protein: CATRGGTVGYTF.

The table lists this clonotype with many counts. The V gene is TRBV5-1, the J gene TRBJ1-6; TRBD1 agrees at 9 bases. Germline CDR1 is SGHRS and CDR2 is YFSETQ. V lost 2 bases to trimming and J lost 10 bases; unmatched junction nucleotides: 7. The CDR3 has 15 amino acids. The DNA of the CDR3 is TGCGCCAGCAGCTTTGGACAGGGGAAGGCCTCACCCCTCCACTTT. It codes for CASSFGQGKASPLHF.

The sample holds many counts of this clonotype. The rearrangement uses TRBV9 and TRBJ2-2; TRBD2 matches at 14 bases. CDR1 and CDR2 (germline): SGDLS, YYNGEE. V trimming: 4 bases; J trimming: 5 bases; junction bases outside the gene matches: 4. There are 16 residues in the CDR3. CDR3 coding DNA: TGTGCCAGCAGCCCCGGACTAGCGGGAGGAACCGGGGAGCTGTTTTTT. Its protein product is CASSPGLAGGTGELFF.

This clonotype was counted ten times or more. The V call is TRBV10-3, the J call TRBJ2-3; 8 nucleotides match TRBD1. The CDR3 runs to 15 residues. Losses at the gene ends were 10 bases for V and 4 bases for J; bases not matched to a gene: 13. CDR1 and CDR2 from the germline V gene are ENHRY and SYGVKD. Written as DNA, the CDR3 is TGTGCCAACTCCCCGGGACAGGCAGAATCAGATACGCAGTATTTT. It yields the protein CANSPGQAESDTQYF.

This clonotype was observed many times. V is TRBV27 and J is TRBJ2-5, with TRBD2 identical over 7 bases. The germline CDR1 and CDR2 sequences are MNHEY and SMNVEV (reference sequence). The ends lost 4 bases at V and 5 bases at J; junction bases unmatched: 4. This CDR3 contains 13 residues. The CDR3 spells CASSWGGWETQYF. The CDR3 DNA sequence: TGTGCCAGCAGTTGGGGGGGTTGGGAGACCCAGTACTTC.

This clonotype was seen a handful of times. The rearrangement links TRBV5-4 to TRBJ1-1, with a weak D call TRBD1 (6 bases). Between the trimmed V and J ends, which lost 7 bases and 2 bases, there was a span of 21 bases. The CDR3 covers 16 residues. Germline CDR1 SGHNT, CDR2 YYREEE (reference sequence). CDR3 DNA: TGTGCCAGCTTAAGGGGGGGGAGCCGGCCCAACACTGAAGCTTTCTTT. Translation: CASLRGGSRPNTEAFF.

Only a few counts were recorded for this clonotype. The CDR3 sequence is CASSQGVGLSSEQFF. CDR3 sequence (DNA): TGTGCCAGCAGCCAAGGAGTGGGACTCTCTTCTGAGCAGTTCTTC. This sequence joins TRBV3-1 and TRBJ2-1; weak D call: TRBD2 (6 bases). V lost 1 base to trimming and J lost 9 bases, with 16 bases between them. The CDR3 runs to 15 residues. Germline V gene lookup returns CDR1 LGHDT and CDR2 YNNKEL (reference sequence).

This clonotype was detected many times. J is TRBJ2-7 and V is TRBV4-1, with TRBD2 matching 10 bases. CDR3 length: 15 residues. CDR1 is MGHRA, CDR2 YSYEKL, per germline. The trim removed 6 bases at V and 5 bases at J, leaving 10 bases unmatched. CDR3 sequence: CASSVPSGSPHEQYF. In DNA, the CDR3 is TGCGCCAGCAGTGTTCCTAGCGGGAGCCCCCACGAGCAGTACTTC.

This clonotype has just a few counts. The chain has TRBV5-1 and TRBJ2-5; TRBD2 agrees at 8 bases. The junction had 1 base not matched to a gene; V was cut back by 2 bases and J by 1 base. The CDR3 covers 14 residues. CDR1 is SGHRS, CDR2 YFSETQ, per germline. The CDR3 DNA sequence: TGCGCCAGCAGCTTTAGCGGGACCCAAGAGACCCAGTACTTC. It codes for CASSFSGTQETQYF. The full variable domain, its missing parts supplied by reference TRBV5-1 and TRBJ2-5, is KAGVTQTPRYLIKTRGQQVTLSCSPISGHRSVSWYQQTPGQGLQFLFEYFSETQRNKGNFPGRFSGRQFSNSRSEMNVSTLELGDSALYLCASSFSGTQETQYFGPGTRLLVL.

The table lists this clonotype with many counts. This sequence joins TRBV27 and TRBJ2-6; tentatively, D is TRBD1 or TRBD2 (7 bases each). Deletions cut 2 bases from V and 0 bases from J, with 20 bases between. Germline V lookup: CDR1 MNHEY, CDR2 SMNVEV (reference sequence). This CDR3 region has 20 residues. CDR3 DNA: TGTGCCAGCAGTTTACGTCCAGGGGGGGGAAATCCCTCTGGGGCCAACGTCCTGACTTTC. It codes for CASSLRPGGGNPSGANVLTF.